The rows below give T cell receptor beta chains drawn from one sample of a study of tumor and adjacent non-tumor tissue in lung cancer. In TCRdb, the multiplex PCR reads were re-called with MiXCR into one record per CDR3 protein. The sample records 70,000 to 90,000 distinct CDR3 sequences, 80% being singletons. The sample taken for sequencing was lung tumor tissue. These TCRs come from a woman in her forties or fifties with non-small cell lung cancer. Each CDR3 is given without its conserved first and last residue.

V gene	J gene	CDR3 protein
TRBV6-1	TRBJ2-5	ASNEACGGVQETQY
TRBV28	TRBJ2-3	ASSPGTSGRAFEGTQY
TRBV7-8	TRBJ2-1	ASGTKPGQGFYNEQC
TRBV4-2	TRBJ1-2	ASSQGRAVSGAYT
TRBV20-1	TRBJ1-3	SALLGGGNTIY
TRBV20-1	TRBJ2-3	SAPGTVANTDTQY
TRBV6-1	TRBJ1-5	ANSEMSQTSNQSQH
TRBV29-1	TRBJ2-2	SPTCGTWNTGELF
TRBV2	TRBJ2-1	ASRGSGGFEKF
TRBV5-6	TRBJ1-5	ARSLNRDLNSNQPHH
TRBV20-1	TRBJ2-3	SGVRETLDTQY